These 27 T cell receptor beta chains originate from one sample sequenced in a study of cytomegalovirus exposure and HLA in healthy donors. The PCR used 60 Vbeta and 13 Jbeta primers. The method was immunoSEQ multiplex PCR; TCRdb's version includes in-frame clones alone and lacks a portion of them. The profile shows more than 150,000 clones, 70% to 85% of them singletons. Sequenced input: PBMCs. The receptor set was obtained from a girl under 10 years old in good health and CMV-seropositive.

This clone is a singleton in its sample. This rearrangement joins TRBV30 to TRBJ1-2; possible D gene TRBD1, 5 bases. CDR3 length: 16 amino acids. Germline V gene data show CDR1 as GTSNPN and CDR2 as SVGIG (reference sequence). Trimming cost V 3 bases and J 4 bases, with 21 bases left between them. This chain's CDR3 is CAWSPISRGVLYGYTF. The CDR3 DNA sequence: TGTGCCTGGAGCCCCATTAGTCGGGGGGTTCTCTATGGCTACACCTTC. The whole variable domain, filled in from reference TRBV30 and TRBJ1-2, reads SQTIHQWPATLVQPVGSPLSLECTVEGTSNPNLYWYRQAAGRGLQLLFYSVGIGQISSEVPQNLSASRPQDRQFILSSKKLLLSDSGFYLCAWSPISRGVLYGYTFGSGTRLTVV.

The chain employs TRBV4-1 and TRBJ2-1, with 12 bases matching TRBD2. From germline, CDR1 is MGHRA and CDR2 YSYEKL. V was pared by 0 bases and J by 5 bases, with 8 bases of the junction left unmatched. This CDR3 contains 18 residues. The CDR3 is CASSQDGRGLAGHNEQFF. CDR3 DNA: TGCGCCAGCAGCCAAGATGGAAGGGGACTAGCGGGCCACAATGAGCAGTTCTTC.

V and J are TRBV7-2 and TRBJ1-2; D might be TRBD1 (6 bases). This CDR3 contains 14 residues. Germline V lookup: CDR1 SGHTA, CDR2 FQGNSA. V was pared by 3 bases and J by 4 bases, with 12 bases between. The chain's CDR3 is CASSFGGHPYGYTF. The CDR3 DNA is TGTGCCAGCAGCTTCGGGGGGCATCCCTATGGCTACACCTTC. Drawing the rest from reference TRBV7-2 and TRBJ1-2, the complete variable domain is GAGVSQSPSNKVTEKGKDVELRCDPISGHTALYWYRQSLGQGLEFLIYFQGNSAPDKSGLPSDRFSAERTGGSVSTLTIQRTQQEDSAVYLCASSFGGHPYGYTFGSGTRLTVV.

The V and J genes are TRBV18 and TRBJ2-7, with D maybe TRBD2 (6 bases). V was shortened by 2 bases and J by 4 bases, with 18 bases between the two germline ends. Germline loops: CDR1 KGHSH, CDR2 LQKENI. The CDR3 has 16 amino acids. The CDR3 nucleotides read TGTGCCAGCTCACCAGGGTCCCCCGGGGCGGGATACGAGCAGTACTTC. It is translated as CASSPGSPGAGYEQYF.

The chain couples TRBV10-3 to TRBJ2-3; 11 nucleotides line up with TRBD1. CDR1 and CDR2 from the germline V gene are ENHRY and SYGVKD. V trimming: 10 bases; J trimming: 4 bases; junction bases outside the gene matches: 4. CDR3 length: 13 amino acids. The CDR3 DNA is TGTGCCACGTCGGGACAGGGGGCAGATACGCAGTATTTT. As protein: CATSGQGADTQYF.

The chain combines TRBV5-6 with TRBJ1-2, with 8 bases matching TRBD1. The V and J ends lost 3 bases and 5 bases, in that order; junction bases with no gene match: 9. Per germline, CDR1 SGHDT and CDR2 YYEEEE. CDR3 size: 15 residues. The DNA of the CDR3 is TGTGCCAGCAGCTATACCGGGACAGGTGCATATGGCTACACCTTC. Translated, it gives CASSYTGTGAYGYTF.

The V gene is TRBV10-3, the J gene TRBJ1-3; TRBD1 matches 7 bases. Germline lookup yields CDR1 ENHRY and CDR2 SYGVKD. This CDR3 comprises 14 residues. The trim removed 10 bases at V and 3 bases at J, leaving 9 bases unmatched. This CDR3 is CATAQGSFGNTIYF. The CDR3, as DNA: TGTGCCACCGCACAGGGGAGCTTTGGAAACACCATATATTTT.

This chain joins TRBV5-1 and TRBJ1-2; a weak D match, TRBD1 (6 bases). The CDR3 covers 16 residues. CDR1 SGHRS and CDR2 YFSETQ come from the germline V gene. V lost 0 bases and J 5 bases, leaving 17 bases between the germline ends. CDR3 coding DNA: TGCGCCAGCAGCTTGGCACCACAGGGTACCGAGTATGGCTACACCTTC. Its translation: CASSLAPQGTEYGYTF.

The J gene is TRBJ2-1, the V gene TRBV4-1; no clear D. The V end lost 1 base, the J end lost 4 bases, and 11 bases lay between the germline ends. The CDR3 totals 15 residues. Germline lookup yields CDR1 MGHRA and CDR2 YSYEKL. The CDR3 loop reads CASSQVPRGYNEQFF. The CDR3 DNA sequence: TGCGCCAGCAGCCAAGTTCCCAGAGGATACAATGAGCAGTTCTTC.

The CDR3 protein is CAVRDIAHTGELFF. CDR3 in DNA: TGTGCCGTCCGGGACATCGCTCACACCGGGGAGCTGTTTTTT. This chain joins TRBV7-7 and TRBJ2-2, with D possibly being TRBD1 (6 bases). The CDR3 spans 14 residues. V was clipped by 11 bases and J by 3 bases, with 16 bases between them. Per the germline V gene, CDR1 is SSHAT and CDR2 is FNYEAQ (reference sequence).

The chain recombines TRBV6-5 with TRBJ2-1, with D possibly matching TRBD2 (5 bases). Germline V CDR1 and CDR2: MNHEY, SVGAGI. Trimming removed 0 bases at V and 1 base at J, with 7 bases between. The CDR3 contains 15 residues. CDR3 in amino acids: CASSYSRGSYNEQFF. The CDR3 coding sequence is TGTGCCAGCAGTTACTCCCGGGGTTCCTACAATGAGCAGTTCTTC.

CDR3 in DNA: TGTGGTTCCGGGGGGAACTACGAGCAGTACTTC. It specifies CGSGGNYEQYF. The chain couples TRBV28 to TRBJ2-7; the match to TRBD2 covers 7 bases. The CDR3 loop spans 11 amino acids. The germline V gene encodes CDR1 MDHEN and CDR2 SYDVKM.

V gene TRBV18 combines with J gene TRBJ2-7, with 7 bases identical to TRBD1. Germline V gene data show CDR1 as KGHSH and CDR2 as LQKENI. V shed 6 bases and J 9 bases; nucleotides not matched to a gene: 8. This CDR3 region has 12 residues. In DNA, the CDR3 is TGTGCCAGCTCCCGTGACAGGGAAGGGCAGTACTTC. Its translation: CASSRDREGQYF.

This chain uses TRBV6-5 with TRBJ2-3; 9 bases match TRBD1. Germline V lookup: CDR1 MNHEY, CDR2 SVGAGI. This CDR3 region has 14 residues. J was trimmed by 1 base and V by 4 bases; bases with no gene match: 0. CDR3 amino acids: CASSWDRGTDTQYF. CDR3 nucleotide sequence: TGTGCCAGCAGTTGGGACAGGGGCACAGATACGCAGTATTTT.

This chain connects TRBV6-5 to TRBJ1-2; 9 positions agree with TRBD1. The V gene's germline CDR1 is MNHEY and CDR2 SVGAGI. CDR3 length: 12 residues. J lost 10 bases, V lost 10 bases, and 10 bases had no gene match. The CDR3 loop reads CATSAGTGFYTF. CDR3 bases: TGTGCCACATCCGCCGGGACAGGGTTCTACACCTTC.

The rearrangement uses TRBV5-4 and TRBJ2-3, with D unclear. There are 15 residues in the CDR3. Trimming removed 0 bases from V and 2 bases from J, with 10 bases in between. Germline CDR1 is SGHNT and CDR2 is YYREEE (reference sequence). This CDR3 reads CASSLVGLTTDTQYF. CDR3 nucleotide sequence: TGTGCCAGCAGCTTGGTGGGCCTTACCACAGATACGCAGTATTTT.

In the case of this clone: At one end the junction does not follow the germline gene, possibly because of a read error. This chain links TRBV5-4 with TRBJ2-7; TRBD1 agrees at 7 bases. From germline, CDR1 is SGHNT and CDR2 YYREEE (reference sequence). CDR3 length equals 14 residues. The CDR3 is CVSSLPGGGYEQYF. For the CDR3, the DNA is TGTGTCAGCAGCTTGCCAGGGGGTGGGTACGAGCAGTACTTC.

This chain connects TRBV2 to TRBJ2-5; 9 positions agree with TRBD1. CDR1 is SNHLY and CDR2 is FYNNEI in the germline V gene. V trimming: 7 bases; J trimming: 3 bases; junction bases outside the gene matches: 6. This CDR3 comprises 14 residues. The CDR3 region is CASIPRDREETQYF. Written as DNA, the CDR3 is TGTGCCAGCATACCTCGGGACAGGGAAGAGACCCAGTACTTC.

The chain carries TRBV9 and TRBJ2-7, with TRBD2 as a possible D gene (6 bases). Looked up from germline, CDR1 is SGDLS and CDR2 is YYNGEE. The germline V and J ends were trimmed by 0 bases and 2 bases, with 12 bases remaining between them. This CDR3 contains 15 residues. CDR3 bases: TGTGCCAGCAGCGTAGGCATAGCGGAGACCTACGAGCAGTACTTC. Translating gives CASSVGIAETYEQYF.

The rearrangement links TRBV28 to TRBJ2-7; the match to TRBD2 covers 9 bases. Germline V gene data show CDR1 as MDHEN and CDR2 as SYDVKM. The CDR3 consists of 16 residues. Trimming took 6 bases from V and 3 from J; bases not matched to a gene: 12. The CDR3 loop is CASSPGAGREGYEQYF. The CDR3 DNA is TGTGCCAGCAGCCCAGGGGCCGGGCGGGAGGGCTACGAGCAGTACTTC. Full variable domain (missing parts from reference TRBV28 and TRBJ2-7): DVKVTQSSRYLVKRTGEKVFLECVQDMDHENMFWYRQDPGLGLRLIYFSYDVKMKEKGDIPEGYSVSREKKERFSLILESASTNQTSMYLCASSPGAGREGYEQYFGPGTRLTVT.

This clone was seen just once. The chain carries TRBV4-1 and TRBJ1-4; 8 nucleotides line up with TRBD1. This CDR3 has 14 amino acids. The V gene's germline CDR1 is MGHRA and CDR2 YSYEKL. V shed 4 bases, J shed 6 bases, and the junction held 4 bases outside the gene matches. The CDR3 DNA is TGCGCCAGCAGCCGACAGGGGAGGGATGAAAAACTGTTTTTT. Its translation is CASSRQGRDEKLFF.

As concerns this clone: An end of the junction differs from the germline gene, which may be a read error. V is TRBV7-7 and J is TRBJ1-5; possible D gene TRBD1, 5 bases. This CDR3 region has 13 residues. Germline CDR1 is SSHAT and CDR2 is FNYEAQ (reference sequence). The CDR3 loop is CASSLALQGPQHF. The CDR3 bases are TGTGCTAGCAGCTTAGCGCTCCAGGGGCCCCAGCATTTT.

The chain combines TRBV29-1 with TRBJ2-1; tentative D call: TRBD2 (6 bases). The V gene lost 4 bases and the J gene lost 10 bases, with 17 bases spanning the gap. CDR1 and CDR2 from the germline V gene are SQVTM and ANQGSEA. CDR3 length: 13 residues. The CDR3 DNA sequence: TGCAGCGTTGGAGCTAGCGCCTCAAGGGAGCAGTTCTTC. As protein: CSVGASASREQFF.

The chain employs TRBV6-5 and TRBJ1-2, with 10 positions matching TRBD1. CDR1 MNHEY and CDR2 SVGAGI come from the germline V gene. With V trimmed by 6 bases and J by 9 bases, 10 bases remained unmatched. The CDR3 length is 14 residues. The CDR3 region has the DNA TGTGCCAGCAGAATTCCGGGACAGGGGAGGAGCTACACCTTC. Residues: CASRIPGQGRSYTF.

CDR3: CASSPDRVSSYEQYF. In DNA, the CDR3 is TGTGCCAGCAGCCCGGACAGGGTGAGCTCCTACGAGCAGTACTTC. This chain joins TRBV6-6 and TRBJ2-7, with 8 bases lining up with TRBD1. Germline V lookup: CDR1 MNHNY, CDR2 SVGAGI (reference sequence). Trimming removed 6 bases from V and 0 bases from J; junction bases left unmatched: 7. The length of the CDR3 is 15 residues.

The chain uses TRBV6-5 and TRBJ2-7; 8 bases agree with TRBD1. With V trimmed by 6 bases and J by 4 bases, 8 bases remained unmatched. Germline V gene data show CDR1 as MNHEY and CDR2 as SVGAGI. This CDR3 region has 14 residues. The CDR3 bases are TGTGCCAGCAGCCGAAACGGACAGGGTTACGAGCAGTACTTC. Translation gives CASSRNGQGYEQYF.

This sequence joins TRBV11-2 and TRBJ2-3; 7 nucleotides align to TRBD1. The junction had 8 bases not matched to a gene; V was cut back by 5 bases and J by 0 bases. The CDR3 extends over 16 amino acids. Germline assignment: CDR1 SGHAT and CDR2 FQNNGV. The CDR3: CASSKYRGPSTDTQYF. CDR3 bases: TGTGCCAGCAGCAAGTACAGGGGACCGAGCACAGATACGCAGTATTTT. The full variable domain, its missing parts supplied by reference TRBV11-2 and TRBJ2-3, is EAGVAQSPRYKIIEKRQSVAFWCNPISGHATLYWYQQILGQGPKLLIQFQNNGVVDDSQLPKDRFSAERLKGVDSTLKIQPAKLEDSAVYLCASSKYRGPSTDTQYFGPGTRLTVL.